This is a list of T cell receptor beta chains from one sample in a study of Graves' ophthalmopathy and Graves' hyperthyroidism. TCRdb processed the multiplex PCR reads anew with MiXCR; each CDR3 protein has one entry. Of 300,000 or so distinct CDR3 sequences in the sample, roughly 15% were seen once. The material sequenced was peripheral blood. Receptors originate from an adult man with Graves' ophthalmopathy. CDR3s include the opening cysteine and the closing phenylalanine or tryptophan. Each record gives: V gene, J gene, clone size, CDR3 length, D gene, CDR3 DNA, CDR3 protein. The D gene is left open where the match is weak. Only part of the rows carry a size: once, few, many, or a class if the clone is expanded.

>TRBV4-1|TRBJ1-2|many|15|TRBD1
TGCGCCAGCAGCCAAGCACCTGGGACAGACTATGGCTACACCTTC
CASSQAPGTDYGYTF
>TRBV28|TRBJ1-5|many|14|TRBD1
TGTGCCAGCCATGCAAGGGGGCCAGGTCAGCCCCAGCATTTT
CASHARGPGQPQHF
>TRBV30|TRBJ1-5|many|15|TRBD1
TGTGCCTGGACCCCAGGGGACAGGCTCAATCAGCCCCAGCATTTT
CAWTPGDRLNQPQHF
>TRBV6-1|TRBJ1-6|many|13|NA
TGTGCCAGCCAGCGCACCTATAATTCACCCCTCCACTTT
CASQRTYNSPLHF
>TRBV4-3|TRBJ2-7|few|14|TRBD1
TGCGCCAGCAGCCAAGCACAGGGGGCCCACGAGCAGTACTTC
CASSQAQGAHEQYF
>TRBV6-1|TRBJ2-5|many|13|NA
TGTGCCAGCAGTGAAAAGGAGAGAAAGACCCAGTACTTC
CASSEKERKTQYF
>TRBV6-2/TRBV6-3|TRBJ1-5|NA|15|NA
TGTGCCAGCAGTTACTCTTCGGGAAAATCGTCTCCCCAGCATTTT
CASSYSSGKSSPQHF
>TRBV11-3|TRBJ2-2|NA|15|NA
TGTGCCAGCAGCCCGCGGGGTTTCGGGACCGGGGAGCTGTTTTTT
CASSPRGFGTGELFF
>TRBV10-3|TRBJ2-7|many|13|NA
TGTGCCATCAAGACGGACGGGACCTACGAGCAGTACTTC
CAIKTDGTYEQYF
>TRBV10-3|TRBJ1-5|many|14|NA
TGTGCCATCAGTGGGCAGGGCGGGGGACAGCCCCAGCATTTT
CAISGQGGGQPQHF
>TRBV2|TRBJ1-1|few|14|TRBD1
TGTGCCAGCACCCTAGTACAGGGGGGGACTGAAGCTTCCTTT
CASTLVQGGTEASF
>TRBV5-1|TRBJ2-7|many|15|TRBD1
TGCGCCAGCAGCTTGGCGCTCCCAGGGGGATACGAGCAGTACTTC
CASSLALPGGYEQYF
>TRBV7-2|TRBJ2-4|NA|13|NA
TGTGCCAGCAGCTTGAACAGGGTAAACATTCAGTACTTC
CASSLNRVNIQYF
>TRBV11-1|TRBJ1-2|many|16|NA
TGTGCCAGCAGCTTAGCCGGGACGGATCTGGACTATGGCTACACCTTC
CASSLAGTDLDYGYTF
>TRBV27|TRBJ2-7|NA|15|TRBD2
TGTGCCAGCAGCCCTTCCGGGACTAGGTCCTACGAGCAGTACTTC
CASSPSGTRSYEQYF
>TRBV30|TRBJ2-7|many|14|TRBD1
TGTGCCTGGAGTGTACTAACAGGGGTAGCCGAGCAGTACTTC
CAWSVLTGVAEQYF
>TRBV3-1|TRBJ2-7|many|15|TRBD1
TGTGCCAGCAGCCAAATTCCGGGACAGGGCTACGAGCAGTACTTC
CASSQIPGQGYEQYF
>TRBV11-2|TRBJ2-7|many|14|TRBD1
TGTGCCAGCAGCGCCGGGACAGGGTTCTACGAGCAGTACTTC
CASSAGTGFYEQYF
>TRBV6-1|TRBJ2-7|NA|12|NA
TGTGCCAGCAGTGAATTGAGTGCGGAGCAGTACTTC
CASSELSAEQYF
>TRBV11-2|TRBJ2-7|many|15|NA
TGTGCCAGCAGCTTAAATCAGGTGTCTCTTCGTGAGCAGTACTTC
CASSLNQVSLREQYF
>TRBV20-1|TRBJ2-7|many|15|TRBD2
TGCAGTGCTCCAGGGTGGCTAGCGGGGCCCTACGAGCAGTACTTC
CSAPGWLAGPYEQYF
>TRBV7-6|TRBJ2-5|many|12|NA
TGTGCCAGCAGCTCGATTGGGGAGACCCAGTACTTC
CASSSIGETQYF
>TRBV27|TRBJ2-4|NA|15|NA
TGTGCCAGCAGTTCGGTTTCCTTAGCCAAAAACATTCAGTACTTC
CASSSVSLAKNIQYF
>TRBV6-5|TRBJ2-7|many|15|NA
TGTGCCAGCAGTTTACAGGGGCGGGGTTCCTACGAGCAGTACTTC
CASSLQGRGSYEQYF
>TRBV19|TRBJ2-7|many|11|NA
TGTGCCAGTAGTGCCCGTAACGAGCAGTACTTC
CASSARNEQYF
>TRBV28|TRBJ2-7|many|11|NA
TGTGCCAGTTCAGGGTTACGGGAGCAGTACTTC
CASSGLREQYF
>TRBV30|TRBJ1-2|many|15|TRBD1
TGTGCCTGCCAGACGCCGGGACAGCATAACTATGGCTACACCTTC
CACQTPGQHNYGYTF
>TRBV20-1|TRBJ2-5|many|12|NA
TGCAGTGCTGGGATTTTGGGAGAGACCCAGTACTTC
CSAGILGETQYF
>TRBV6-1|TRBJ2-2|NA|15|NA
TGTGCCAGCAGTCCGACTATGAGAGCGACCGGGGAGCTGTTTTTT
CASSPTMRATGELFF
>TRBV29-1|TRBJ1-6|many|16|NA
TGCAGCGTTGAAGAAGCTGGGAAGCCTGATAATTCACCCCTCCACTTT
CSVEEAGKPDNSPLHF
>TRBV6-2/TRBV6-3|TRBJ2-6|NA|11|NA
TGTGCCAGCACCCAGTCCAACGTCCTGACTTTC
CASTQSNVLTF
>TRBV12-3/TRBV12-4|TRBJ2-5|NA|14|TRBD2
TGTGCCAGCACCACTAGCGTCGGGCAAGAGACCCAGTACTTC
CASTTSVGQETQYF
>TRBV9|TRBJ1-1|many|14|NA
TGTGCCAGCAGCGCACGGGGTCCGGGCACTGAAGCTTTCTTT
CASSARGPGTEAFF
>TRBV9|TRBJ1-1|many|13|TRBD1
TGTGCCAGCAGCGCAAGCGGACAGGGAGTAGCTTTCTTT
CASSASGQGVAFF
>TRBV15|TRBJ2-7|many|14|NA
TGTGCCACCAGCAGAGTTATTAGCTTCTACGAGCAGTACTTC
CATSRVISFYEQYF
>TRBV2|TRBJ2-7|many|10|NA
TGTGCCAGCAATTCGGGCGAGCAGTACTTC
CASNSGEQYF
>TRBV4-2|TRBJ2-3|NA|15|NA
TGTGCCAGCAGCCCCGGGACAGCTGGACTAGGGACGCAGTATTTT
CASSPGTAGLGTQYF
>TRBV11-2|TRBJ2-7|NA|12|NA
TGTGCCAGCACCCGACAGGCCTACGAGCAGTACTTC
CASTRQAYEQYF
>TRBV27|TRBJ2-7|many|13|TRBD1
TGTGCCAGCAGTTCCCCGGGACAGGGTCCGGGGTACTTC
CASSSPGQGPGYF
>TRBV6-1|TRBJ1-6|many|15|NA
TGTGCCAGCTCATGGGAGAGCTCCTATAATTCACCCCTCCACTTT
CASSWESSYNSPLHF
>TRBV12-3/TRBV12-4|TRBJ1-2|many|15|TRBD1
TGTGCCAGCAGTTTAGCCCTGGACAGGGCCTATGGCTACACCTTC
CASSLALDRAYGYTF
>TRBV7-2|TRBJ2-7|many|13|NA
TGTGCCAGCAGCTTGGACGGTGCCCCGGGGCAGTACTTC
CASSLDGAPGQYF
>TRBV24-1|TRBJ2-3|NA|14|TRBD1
TGTGCCACCAGTGGATATACAGGGGCAGATACGCAGTATTTT
CATSGYTGADTQYF
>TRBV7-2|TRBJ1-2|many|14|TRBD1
TGTGCCAGCAGCTCCCAGGACAGGGGCTATGGCTACACCTTC
CASSSQDRGYGYTF